This T cell receptor beta chain was obtained from a study of beta chain features in type 1 diabetes. Every bit of the isolated RNA underwent reverse transcription, so sequencing read expressed TCRB transcripts. TCRdb's table, derived via immunoSEQ multiplex PCR, lists solely in-frame clones and lacks some. Of 450,000 to 600,000 clones in the sample, roughly 30% are singletons; the top ten hold 0.06% to 0.07%. The origin of this receptor is a man between 18 and 29 years old in good health. The sequenced sample was naive CD4+ T cells from blood.

CDR3 sequence (DNA): TGTGCCAGCAGCTGGGGGACTAGCGGGTCCTCCTACAATGAGCAGTTCTTC. Its protein is CASSWGTSGSSYNEQFF. This chain connects TRBV7-9 to TRBJ2-1; 12 bases are shared with TRBD2. This CDR3 is built from 17 residues. Germline V gives CDR1 SEHNR, CDR2 FQNEAQ (reference sequence). V lost 4 bases, J lost 0 bases, and 4 bases stayed unmatched.